The 30 T cell receptor beta chains below were found in one sample sequenced in a study of T-cell memory formation after mild COVID-19. TCRdb independently ran MiXCR on the 5' RACE reads; one entry per CDR3 protein. The sample holds 90,000 to 120,000 distinct CDR3 sequences, 13% to 15% seen once. The sample comprised PBMCs or a T cell subset sorted from them (not recorded which). Receptors originate from a man between 18 and 29 years old who had mild COVID-19 (a few samples of this study predate the infection). Cell type and time point are not known.

This rearrangement joins TRBV20-1 to TRBJ2-4, with 11 bases that match TRBD1. This CDR3 is 17 amino acids long. The V gene's germline CDR1 is DFQATT and CDR2 SNEGSKA (reference sequence). Trimming at V came to 2 bases and at J to 0 bases, leaving 6 bases not matched to a gene. The CDR3 protein is CSARPRDRGTAKNIQYF. CDR3 nucleotides: TGCAGTGCTAGACCCCGGGACAGGGGGACAGCCAAAAACATTCAGTACTTC.

This clonotype was counted a few times. The rearrangement uses TRBV7-9 and TRBJ2-3, with a weak D call TRBD2 (6 bases). Germline CDR1 SEHNR, CDR2 FQNEAQ (reference sequence). This CDR3 spans 15 amino acids. V was trimmed by 4 bases and J by 2 bases, leaving 13 bases between them. In nucleotides, the CDR3 is TGTGCCAGCAGCTCCCGACTAGTAACCACAGATACGCAGTATTTT. Residues: CASSSRLVTTDTQYF.

There are many counts of this clonotype. The chain joins TRBV9 to TRBJ2-3; the D gene is possibly TRBD2 (6 bases). The CDR3 covers 18 residues. Germline CDR1 and CDR2: SGDLS and YYNGEE. Trimming cost V 3 bases and J 5 bases, with 25 bases left between them. The CDR3 DNA reads as TGTGCCAGCAGCGGCCTCCCTGGACTAAAAATGCCGGGAGATACGCAGTATTTT. Translated: CASSGLPGLKMPGDTQYF.

The chain has TRBV12-3 or TRBV12-4 and TRBJ2-1; TRBD2 matches at 10 bases. The CDR3 runs to 15 residues. The trim removed 6 bases at V and 3 bases at J, leaving 5 bases unmatched. CDR3 residues: CASRIAGGGYNEQFF. CDR3 sequence (DNA): TGTGCCAGCAGGATAGCGGGGGGCGGCTACAATGAGCAGTTCTTC.

The chain employs TRBV4-1 and TRBJ1-1; TRBD1 matches at 8 bases. This CDR3 has 15 amino acids. CDR1 and CDR2 from the germline V gene are MGHRA and YSYEKL. Losses at the gene ends were 4 bases for V and 3 bases for J; bases not matched to a gene: 7. Here the CDR3 DNA reads TGCGCCAGCAGCCGGCCGGGGACAGGACACACTGAAGCTTTCTTT. Protein: CASSRPGTGHTEAFF.

This clonotype was seen at least ten times. The chain joins TRBV5-1 to TRBJ1-1, with 7 positions matching TRBD1. The CDR3 is 20 residues long. From germline, CDR1 is SGHRS and CDR2 YFSETQ. V was pared by 1 base and J by 0 bases, with 18 bases of the junction left unmatched. DNA for the CDR3: TGCGCCAGCAGCTTGCCCGAGACTCAAACAGGGGCAAAAATGAACACTGAAGCTTTCTTT. Translated: CASSLPETQTGAKMNTEAFF.

This clonotype was detected only a few times. The chain recombines TRBV7-8 with TRBJ2-1; possibly TRBD2 for D (6 bases). Trimming cost V 2 bases and J 7 bases, with 12 bases left between them. The CDR3 length is 14 residues. CDR1 is SGHVS, CDR2 FQNEAQ, per germline. The CDR3 region is CASSLPPAGNEQFF. The CDR3 coding sequence is TGTGCCAGCAGCTTACCCCCAGCGGGTAATGAGCAGTTCTTC.

This clonotype was recorded a few times. Written as DNA, the CDR3 is TGTGCCAGCAGCCGCGGGACACCTTACAATGAGCAGTTCTTC. Translating gives CASSRGTPYNEQFF. V and J are TRBV7-9 and TRBJ2-1; D may correspond to TRBD1 or TRBD2 (6 bases each). Germline V lookup: CDR1 SEHNR, CDR2 FQNEAQ (reference sequence). This CDR3 spans 14 amino acids. Trimming removed 5 bases from V and 4 bases from J, with 12 bases in between.

This clonotype has only a few counts. The chain has TRBV10-3 and TRBJ1-6; possible D gene TRBD1, 5 bases. The V gene lost 5 bases and the J gene lost 8 bases, with 13 bases spanning the gap. Germline CDR1 is ENHRY and CDR2 is SYGVKD. The CDR3 covers 14 residues. CDR3 DNA: TGTGCCATCAGTAAAGTAGGGGAGGATTCACCCCTCCACTTT. This translates into CAISKVGEDSPLHF.

This clonotype was observed at least ten times. The V gene is TRBV29-1, the J gene TRBJ1-2; D is uncertain. Trimming took off 0 bases at V and 9 bases at J, with 11 bases between the two ends. Looked up from germline, CDR1 is SQVTM and CDR2 is ANQGSEA. The CDR3 is made up of 12 amino acids. The CDR3 sequence is CSVEEVVRSYTF. CDR3 coding DNA: TGCAGCGTTGAAGAGGTCGTCAGGAGCTACACCTTC.

This chain connects TRBV3-1 to TRBJ2-1; TRBD2 agrees at 10 bases. The V and J ends lost 2 bases and 4 bases, in that order; junction bases with no gene match: 8. The CDR3 consists of 17 residues. Germline CDR1 reads LGHDT; CDR2 reads YNNKEL (reference sequence). CDR3 coding DNA: TGTGCCAGCAGCCAAATAGCGGGGGGACCTATTTACAATGAGCAGTTCTTC. Translated, it gives CASSQIAGGPIYNEQFF.

J is TRBJ2-2 and V is TRBV12-3 or TRBV12-4, with TRBD1 as a possible D gene (6 bases). Trimming shortened V by 6 bases and J by 1 base, and 9 bases separated the two germline ends. This CDR3 spans 14 amino acids. The CDR3 loop reads CASRETGNTGELFF. DNA for the CDR3: TGTGCCAGCAGGGAGACAGGGAACACCGGGGAGCTGTTTTTT.

The V gene is TRBV12-3 or TRBV12-4, the J gene TRBJ2-1; TRBD2 aligns across 8 bases. CDR3 length: 17 amino acids. V dropped 0 bases and J dropped 0; count of bases not matched to a gene: 4. CDR3 sequence reads: CASSLAVRGGSYNEQFF. As DNA, the CDR3 is TGTGCCAGCAGTTTAGCCGTACGGGGGGGCTCCTACAATGAGCAGTTCTTC.

This clonotype has ten or more counts. The CDR3 coding sequence is TGTGCCAGTAGCGGGATCGTAGGCGAGCAGTACTTC. Amino acid sequence: CASSGIVGEQYF. The chain joins TRBV19 to TRBJ2-7, with D tentatively TRBD2 (5 bases). V was pared by 6 bases and J by 6 bases, with 12 bases between. Germline assignment: CDR1 LNHDA and CDR2 SQIVND (reference sequence). The CDR3 spans 12 residues.

This chain uses TRBV15 with TRBJ2-1; D not resolved. V was cut by 5 bases and J by 0 bases, with 8 bases left in between. The germline V gene has CDR1 LNHNV and CDR2 YYDKDF (reference sequence). The CDR3 loop spans 14 amino acids. In DNA, the CDR3 is TGTGCCACCAGCGTACAAAGCTCCTACAATGAGCAGTTCTTC. As protein: CATSVQSSYNEQFF.

In its sample, this clonotype was seen a few times. The genes are TRBV4-1 and TRBJ1-3, with D unresolved. V was shortened by 0 bases and J by 0 bases, with 6 bases between the two germline ends. The CDR3 length is 15 residues. CDR1 and CDR2 from the germline V gene are MGHRA and YSYEKL. The CDR3 spells CASSQETSSGNTIYF. DNA for the CDR3: TGCGCCAGCAGCCAAGAGACTTCCTCTGGAAACACCATATATTTT.

The chain carries TRBV5-1 and TRBJ1-1; D possibly corresponds to TRBD1 (5 bases). The CDR3 length is 12 residues. In germline, CDR1 is SGHRS, CDR2 YFSETQ. Deletions cut 4 bases from V and 7 bases from J, with 11 bases between. The CDR3 region has the DNA TGCGCCAGCAGCGGTACAGGACTTGAAGCTTTCTTT. Protein: CASSGTGLEAFF.

The rearrangement uses TRBV6-2 or TRBV6-3 and TRBJ1-1; unclear D gene. Germline CDR1 MNHEY, CDR2 SVGEGT. The CDR3 runs 14 residues. Trimming cost V 0 bases and J 10 bases, with 15 bases left between them. This CDR3 is CASSYSTSTSGAFF. The CDR3 nucleotides read TGTGCCAGCAGTTACTCGACGTCCACAAGCGGAGCTTTCTTT.

This clonotype was picked up many times. The chain couples TRBV10-3 to TRBJ2-6; 7 bases align to TRBD1. Germline values: CDR1 ENHRY, CDR2 SYGVKD. The V gene end was trimmed by 6 bases and the J gene end by 0 bases; junction bases not matched to a gene: 5. This CDR3 is built from 16 residues. CDR3 sequence: CAISGTAVSGANVLTF. CDR3 nucleotides: TGTGCCATCAGCGGGACAGCCGTCTCTGGGGCCAACGTCCTGACTTTC.

At least ten counts were recorded for this clonotype. The V call is TRBV6-5, the J call TRBJ2-3; possibly TRBD1 for D (5 bases). V gave up 4 bases and J gave up 0 bases, with 20 bases separating them. CDR3 size: 18 residues. Looked up from germline, CDR1 is MNHEY and CDR2 is SVGAGI. The CDR3 sequence is CASSSQRGQGSSTDTQYF. Here the CDR3 DNA reads TGTGCCAGCAGTTCCCAGCGCGGCCAGGGATCTAGCACAGATACGCAGTATTTT.

This clonotype was seen ten or more times. The chain recombines TRBV4-1 with TRBJ1-2; possibly TRBD1 for D (6 bases). CDR1 is MGHRA and CDR2 is YSYEKL in the germline V gene. V was shortened by 3 bases and J by 2 bases, with 10 bases between the two germline ends. This CDR3 has 14 amino acids. The CDR3 nucleotides read TGCGCCAGCAGCCAGATGGACAGCAACTATGGCTACACCTTC. Residues: CASSQMDSNYGYTF.

V gene TRBV5-1 combines with J gene TRBJ2-1; D gene unclear. This CDR3 is built from 14 residues. Trimming removed 2 bases at V and 9 bases at J, with 15 bases between. Per germline, CDR1 SGHRS and CDR2 YFSETQ. The CDR3 reads CASSFDLFMTEQFF. The CDR3, as DNA: TGCGCCAGCAGCTTCGACCTCTTTATGACTGAGCAGTTCTTC.

This rearrangement joins TRBV7-9 to TRBJ2-4; D remains ambiguous. The CDR3 consists of 12 residues. CDR1 is SEHNR, CDR2 FQNEAQ, per germline (reference sequence). V lost 4 bases and J 4 bases, leaving 5 bases between the germline ends. CDR3 sequence: CASSSDKNIQYF. Written as DNA, the CDR3 is TGTGCCAGCAGCTCCGATAAAAACATTCAGTACTTC.

This clonotype has a count of ten or more. The chain couples TRBV20-1 to TRBJ2-3, with 8 bases identical to TRBD2. CDR1 is DFQATT and CDR2 is SNEGSKA in the germline V gene (reference sequence). The CDR3 consists of 16 residues. V gave up 6 bases and J gave up 5 bases; unmatched junction bases: 16. CDR3 amino acids: CSASSSGGAGVDTQYF. DNA of the CDR3: TGCAGTGCATCCTCCTCCGGGGGGGCCGGGGTAGATACGCAGTATTTT.

DNA of the CDR3: TGTGCCAGCAGCCAAGATTCGTATGGACTAGCGTCGGTGAATACGCAGTATTTT. Its protein product is CASSQDSYGLASVNTQYF. The genes are TRBV4-2 and TRBJ2-3, with TRBD2 matching over 9 bases. V was pared by 0 bases and J by 7 bases, with 14 bases of the junction left unmatched. Germline lookup yields CDR1 LGHNA and CDR2 YNFKEQ. The CDR3 loop spans 18 amino acids.

This sequence joins TRBV6-1 and TRBJ2-3; 9 nucleotides align to TRBD1. Per germline, CDR1 MNHNS and CDR2 SASEGT. The CDR3 contains 15 residues. J lost 6 bases, V lost 3 bases, and 7 bases had no gene match. CDR3 DNA: TGTGCCAGCAGTGAGGGGACAGGGCTCGTGGATACGCAGTATTTT. It yields the protein CASSEGTGLVDTQYF.

The gene calls are TRBV5-1 and TRBJ1-2; no firm D call. V lost 0 bases and J lost 8, with 17 bases in between. The CDR3 consists of 15 residues. CDR1 is SGHRS, CDR2 YFSETQ, per germline. Here the CDR3 DNA reads TGCGCCAGCAGCTTGGTGGGCGCGGAGAGGTACGGCTACACCTTC. Amino acids: CASSLVGAERYGYTF.

This clonotype showed up many times. This sequence joins TRBV5-4 and TRBJ2-4, with D possibly called TRBD1 or TRBD2 (5 bases each). Germline lookup yields CDR1 SGHNT and CDR2 YYREEE (reference sequence). This CDR3 has 15 residues. The V end was cut by 1 base, the J end by 4 bases, with 12 bases between. The CDR3, as DNA: TGTGCCAGCAGCTTGAGAGGGGATGGGAAAAACATTCAGTACTTC. As protein: CASSLRGDGKNIQYF.

This clonotype was counted at least ten times. The chain joins TRBV7-2 to TRBJ2-3, with 7 bases identical to TRBD2. The germline V gene has CDR1 SGHTA and CDR2 FQGNSA. This CDR3 spans 16 amino acids. V lost 9 bases and J lost 0; bases outside the gene matches: 12. The CDR3 loop reads CASQNREVGSTDTQYF. The CDR3 DNA is TGTGCCAGTCAGAACCGGGAGGTGGGGAGCACAGATACGCAGTATTTT.

The chain joins TRBV6-5 to TRBJ1-5; D may be TRBD1 (5 bases). The germline gives CDR1 MNHEY, CDR2 SVGAGI. Trimming pared 2 bases from V and 0 bases from J, leaving 8 bases between. The CDR3 has 15 amino acids. DNA for the CDR3: TGTGCCAGCAGTTACAGACAGTATAGCAATCAGCCCCAGCATTTT. Translating gives CASSYRQYSNQPQHF.